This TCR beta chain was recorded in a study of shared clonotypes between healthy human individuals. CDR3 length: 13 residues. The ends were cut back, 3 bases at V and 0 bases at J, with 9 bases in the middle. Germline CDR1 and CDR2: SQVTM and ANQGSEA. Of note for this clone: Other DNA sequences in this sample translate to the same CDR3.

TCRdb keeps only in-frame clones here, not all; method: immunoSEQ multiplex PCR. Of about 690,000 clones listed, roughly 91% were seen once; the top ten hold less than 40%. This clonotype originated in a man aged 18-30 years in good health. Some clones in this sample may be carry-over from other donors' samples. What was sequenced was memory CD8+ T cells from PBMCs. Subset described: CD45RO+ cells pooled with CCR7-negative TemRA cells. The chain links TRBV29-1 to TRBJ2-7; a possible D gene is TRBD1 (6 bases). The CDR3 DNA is TGCAGCGTTGACACAGGGTACTCCTACGAGCAGTACTTC. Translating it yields CSVDTGYSYEQYF.